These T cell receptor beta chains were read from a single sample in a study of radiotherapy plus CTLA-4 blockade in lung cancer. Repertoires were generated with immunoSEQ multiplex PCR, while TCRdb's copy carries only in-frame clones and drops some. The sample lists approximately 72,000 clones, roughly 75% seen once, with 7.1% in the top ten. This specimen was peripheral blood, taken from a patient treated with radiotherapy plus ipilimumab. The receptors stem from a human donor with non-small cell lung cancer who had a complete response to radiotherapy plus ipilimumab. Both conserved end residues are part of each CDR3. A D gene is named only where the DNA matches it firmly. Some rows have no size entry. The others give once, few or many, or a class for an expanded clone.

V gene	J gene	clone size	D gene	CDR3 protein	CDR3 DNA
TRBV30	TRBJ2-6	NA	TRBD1	CARGTGPGANVLTF	TGTGCCCGGGGGACAGGGCCTGGGGCCAACGTCCTGACTTTC
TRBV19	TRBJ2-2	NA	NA	CASSIPHNTGELFF	TGTGCCAGTAGTATCCCCCACAACACCGGGGAGCTGTTTTTT
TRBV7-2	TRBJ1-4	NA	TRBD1	CASSNPGTGEKLFF	TGTGCCAGCAGCAACCCCGGGACAGGGGAAAAACTGTTTTTT
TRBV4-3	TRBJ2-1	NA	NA	CASSRRHNNEQFF	TGCGCCAGCAGCCGTCGCCATAACAATGAGCAGTTCTTC
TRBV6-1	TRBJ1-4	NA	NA	CASSEIRGATNEKLFF	TGTGCCAGCAGTGAAATTAGGGGGGCAACTAATGAAAAACTGTTTTTT
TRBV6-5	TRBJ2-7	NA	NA	CASSSATGFYEQYF	TGTGCCAGCAGTTCCGCGACCGGATTCTACGAGCAGTACTTC
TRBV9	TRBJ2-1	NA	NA	CASSPRRGTSYNEQFF	TGTGCCAGCAGCCCCCGTCGGGGGACTTCCTACAATGAGCAGTTCTTC
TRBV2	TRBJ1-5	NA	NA	CASKSRAPLKVRQPQHF	TGTGCCAGCAAGAGCAGGGCCCCCTTAAAGGTAAGGCAGCCCCAGCATTTT
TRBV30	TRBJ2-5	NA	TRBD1	CAWRRDRGQTQYF	TGTGCCTGGAGACGAGACAGGGGCCAGACCCAGTACTTC
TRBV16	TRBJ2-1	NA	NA	CASSQYSRNNEQFF	TGTGCCAGCAGCCAATATAGTAGGAACAATGAGCAGTTCTTC
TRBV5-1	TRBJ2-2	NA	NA	CASSLGGNRAFTGELFF	TGCGCCAGCAGCTTGGGAGGGAATCGGGCATTCACCGGGGAGCTGTTTTTT
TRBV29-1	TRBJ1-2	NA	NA	CSVEDRSNYGYTF	TGCAGCGTTGAGGACCGTTCTAACTATGGCTACACCTTC
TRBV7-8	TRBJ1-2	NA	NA	CASISSGSLYGYTF	TGTGCCAGCATCTCATCGGGGTCTCTCTATGGCTACACCTTC
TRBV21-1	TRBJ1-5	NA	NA	CASSEGRQGAGQPQHF	TGTGCCAGCAGCGAAGGTAGACAGGGGGCAGGTCAGCCCCAGCATTTT
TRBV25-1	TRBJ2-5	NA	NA	CASSAPLGQGTQYF	TGTGCCAGCAGTGCACCACTGGGACAAGGGACCCAGTACTTC
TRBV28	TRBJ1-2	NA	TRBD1	CASSSPGQGYGYTF	TGTGCCAGCAGTTCTCCGGGACAGGGCTATGGCTACACCTTC
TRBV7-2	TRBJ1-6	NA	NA	CASSQRGTSDNSPLHF	TGTGCCAGCAGCCAACGCGGGACTTCTGATAATTCACCCCTCCACTTT
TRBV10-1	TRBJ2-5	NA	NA	CASSGAGHETQYF	TGCGCCAGCAGTGGCGCGGGCCACGAGACCCAGTACTTC
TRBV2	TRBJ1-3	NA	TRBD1	CASTLTGGGNTIYF	TGTGCCAGCACCCTCACAGGGGGTGGAAACACCATATATTTT
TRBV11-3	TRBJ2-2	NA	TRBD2	CASSLTSAPNTGELFF	TGTGCCAGCAGCCTTACTAGCGCCCCGAACACCGGGGAGCTGTTTTTT
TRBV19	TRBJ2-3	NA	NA	CASMKGRSTDTQYF	TGTGCCAGTATGAAGGGACGGAGCACAGATACGCAGTATTTT
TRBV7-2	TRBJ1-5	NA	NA	CASSLIMNQPQHF	TGTGCCAGCAGCTTAATAATGAATCAGCCCCAGCATTTT
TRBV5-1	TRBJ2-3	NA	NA	CASSFSPGTDTQYF	TGCGCCAGCAGCTTCAGTCCGGGCACAGATACGCAGTATTTT
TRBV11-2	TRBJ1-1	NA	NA	CASSLGGKAEAFF	TGTGCCAGCAGCTTAGGAGGGAAGGCTGAAGCTTTCTTT
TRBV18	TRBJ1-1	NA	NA	CATTGGLNTEAFF	TGTGCCACCACCGGGGGGCTGAACACTGAAGCTTTCTTT
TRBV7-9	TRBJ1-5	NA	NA	CASSLGQLGQPQHF	TGTGCCAGCAGCTTAGGCCAATTGGGTCAGCCCCAGCATTTT
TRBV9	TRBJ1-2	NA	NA	CASSGYGQHVGYTF	TGTGCCAGCAGCGGGTATGGACAGCACGTGGGCTACACCTTC
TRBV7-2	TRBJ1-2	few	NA	CASSPTQGNYGYTF	TGTGCCAGCAGCCCCACACAGGGTAACTATGGCTACACCTTC
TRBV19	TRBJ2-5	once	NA	CASSPRTVQSKETQYF	TGTGCCAGTAGTCCGAGGACAGTGCAGTCCAAAGAGACCCAGTACTTC
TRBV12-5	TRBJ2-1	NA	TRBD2	CASGLGRDPTGTSGRGLRQFF	TGTGCTAGTGGTTTGGGCCGCGACCCGACCGGGACTAGCGGGAGGGGTCTAAGGCAGTTCTTC
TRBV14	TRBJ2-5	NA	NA	CASSLHQRSGETQYF	TGTGCCAGCAGCCTCCACCAGCGGAGTGGGGAGACCCAGTACTTC
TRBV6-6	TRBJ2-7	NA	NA	CASSNTNSYEQYF	TGTGCCAGCAGTAATACCAATTCCTACGAGCAGTACTTC
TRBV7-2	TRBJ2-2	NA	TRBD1	CASSLLGQGKNTGELFF	TGTGCCAGCAGTCTACTCGGACAGGGAAAGAACACCGGGGAGCTGTTTTTT
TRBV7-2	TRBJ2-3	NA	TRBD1	CASSRDRGADTQYF	TGTGCCAGCAGCCGGGACAGGGGTGCAGATACGCAGTATTTT
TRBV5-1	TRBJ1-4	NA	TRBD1	CASSPGQTTNEKLFF	TGCGCCAGCAGCCCGGGACAGACAACTAATGAAAAACTGTTTTTT
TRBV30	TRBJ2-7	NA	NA	CAWSVGGAYEQYF	TGTGCCTGGAGTGTAGGGGGTGCATACGAGCAGTACTTC
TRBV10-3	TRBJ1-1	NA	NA	CAISGQENTEAFF	TGTGCCATCAGTGGACAGGAAAACACTGAAGCTTTCTTT
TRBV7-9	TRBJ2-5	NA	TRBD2	CASSSLAGEETQYF	TGTGCCAGCAGCTCTTTAGCGGGGGAAGAGACCCAGTACTTC
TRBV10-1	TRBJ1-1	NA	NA	CASSESANTEAFF	TGCGCCAGCAGTGAGTCGGCGAACACTGAAGCTTTCTTT
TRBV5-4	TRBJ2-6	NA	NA	CASSLVSRSSNSGANVLTF	TGTGCCAGCAGCTTGGTCAGCCGTAGCTCCAATTCTGGGGCCAACGTCCTGACTTTC
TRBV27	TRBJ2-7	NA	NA	CASSLGQASSYEQYF	TGTGCCAGCAGTTTAGGCCAGGCCAGCTCCTACGAGCAGTACTTC
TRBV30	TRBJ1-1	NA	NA	CAWSAAGVSTEAFF	TGTGCCTGGAGTGCCGCAGGGGTTTCCACTGAAGCTTTCTTT
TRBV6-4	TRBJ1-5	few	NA	CASKTGCCNQPQHF	TGTGCCAGCAAAACAGGGTGTTGCAATCAGCCCCAGCATTTT
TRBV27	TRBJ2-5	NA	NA	CASSLSMSSVIEETQYF	TGTGCCAGCAGTTTATCGATGTCTAGCGTTATAGAAGAGACCCAGTACTTC
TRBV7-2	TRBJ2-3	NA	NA	CASSLRPGERTQYF	TGTGCCAGCAGCTTAAGACCTGGGGAGAGAACGCAGTATTTT
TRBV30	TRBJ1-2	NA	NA	CAWSVQGGRSGYTF	TGTGCCTGGAGTGTACAAGGAGGACGCAGTGGCTACACCTTC
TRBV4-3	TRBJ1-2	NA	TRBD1	CASSRDRELGYTF	TGCGCCAGCAGCCGGGACAGGGAATTGGGCTACACCTTC
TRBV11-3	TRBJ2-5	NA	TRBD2	CASSLDRLAGQETQYF	TGTGCCAGCAGCTTAGATAGGCTAGCGGGCCAAGAGACCCAGTACTTC
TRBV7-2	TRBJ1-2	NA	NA	CASSTRGGGKGYTF	TGTGCCAGCAGCACCCGCGGGGGTGGTAAGGGCTACACCTTC
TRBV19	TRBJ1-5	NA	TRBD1	CASSPQALTGAGNQPQHF	TGTGCCAGTAGCCCTCAAGCCCTCACAGGGGCTGGCAATCAGCCCCAGCATTTT
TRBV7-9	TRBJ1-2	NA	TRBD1	CASSQTTGDNYGYTF	TGTGCCAGCAGCCAAACGACAGGGGATAACTATGGCTACACCTTC
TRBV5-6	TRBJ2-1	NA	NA	CASSTGIAINNEQFF	TGTGCCAGCAGCACAGGGATTGCTATAAACAATGAGCAGTTCTTC
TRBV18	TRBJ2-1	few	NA	CASSPPAQGRNEQFF	TGTGCCAGCTCACCACCGGCACAGGGTCGAAATGAGCAGTTCTTC
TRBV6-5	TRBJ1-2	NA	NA	CASSELDAQGYTF	TGTGCCAGCAGTGAATTGGACGCCCAGGGCTACACCTTC
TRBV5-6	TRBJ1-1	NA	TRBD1	CASSRAGTGGINTEAFF	TGTGCCAGCAGTCGTGCTGGGACAGGGGGGATAAACACTGAAGCTTTCTTT
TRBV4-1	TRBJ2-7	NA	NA	CASSQPGTTDYEQYF	TGCGCCAGCAGCCAACCCGGGACAACGGACTACGAGCAGTACTTC
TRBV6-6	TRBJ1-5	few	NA	CASSWSGYNQPQHF	TGTGCCAGCAGTTGGAGCGGATACAATCAGCCCCAGCATTTT
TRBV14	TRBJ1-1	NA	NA	CASSRGGNTEAFF	TGTGCCAGCAGCCGCGGCGGCAACACTGAAGCTTTCTTT
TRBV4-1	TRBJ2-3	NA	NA	CASSPRLDLDTDTQYF	TGCGCCAGCAGCCCTAGACTCGACCTAGACACAGATACGCAGTATTTT
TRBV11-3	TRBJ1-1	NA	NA	CASSLSRGEAFF	TGTGCCAGCAGCTTAAGCAGGGGTGAAGCTTTCTTT